Shown below are 22 T cell receptor beta chains from a single sample sequenced in a study of patients and donors after allogeneic stem cell transplantation. Using its own MiXCR run on the RT-PCR reads, TCRdb lists one record per CDR3 protein. This sample yields approximately 200,000 distinct CDR3 sequences, of which roughly two fifths are seen a single time; 11% belongs to the top ten. The sample was blood, either unsorted or a sorted T cell fraction (not recorded which). The receptor source for this set is a human donor who was either an allogeneic HSCT recipient or a stem cell or donor lymphocyte infusion donor (not recorded which). It is not recorded whose cells these are; they may come from a transplant donor.

The J gene is TRBJ1-2, the V gene TRBV12-3 or TRBV12-4, with 10 nucleotides matching TRBD1. The ends lost 5 bases at V and 5 bases at J; junction bases unmatched: 11. The CDR3 covers 16 residues. CDR3 sequence (DNA): TGTGCCAGCAGTAATACCGGACAGGGGGAACGATATGGCTACACCTTC. It encodes CASSNTGQGERYGYTF.

V is TRBV5-1 and J is TRBJ2-1, with 11 positions matching TRBD1. V gave up 4 bases and J gave up 9 bases; unmatched junction bases: 12. The CDR3 length is 16 residues. Looked up from germline, CDR1 is SGHRS and CDR2 is YFSETQ. The CDR3 region is CASSIAGQGALSEQFF. The CDR3 coding sequence is TGCGCCAGCAGCATAGCCGGACAGGGGGCCCTCAGTGAGCAGTTCTTC.

V usage is TRBV28 and J usage is TRBJ1-1; D might be TRBD1 (6 bases). CDR3 length: 11 amino acids. Germline assignment: CDR1 MDHEN and CDR2 SYDVKM. V was trimmed by 11 bases and J by 11 bases, leaving 18 bases between them. The CDR3, as DNA: TGTGCCGCAACCGGGGGCCGAACGGCTTTCTTT. Translating it yields CAATGGRTAFF. Full variable domain (missing parts from reference TRBV28 and TRBJ1-1): DVKVTQSSRYLVKRTGEKVFLECVQDMDHENMFWYRQDPGLGLRLIYFSYDVKMKEKGDIPEGYSVSREKKERFSLILESASTNQTSMYLCAATGGRTAFFGQGTRLTVV.

The chain has TRBV7-2 and TRBJ1-4; perhaps TRBD1 as D (6 bases). V lost 5 bases and J 3 bases, leaving 16 bases between the germline ends. Per the germline V gene, CDR1 is SGHTA and CDR2 is FQGNSA. This CDR3 is built from 16 residues. CDR3 coding DNA: TGTGCCAGCAGCCAACATAACAGGGCCTCTAATGAAAAACTGTTTTTT. Translating it yields CASSQHNRASNEKLFF.

The chain links TRBV7-8 to TRBJ1-1; maybe TRBD1 (6 bases). The CDR3 is 14 residues long. Germline-derived CDR1 and CDR2 are SGHVS and FQNEAQ. V gave up 6 bases and J gave up 1 base, with 12 bases separating them. The CDR3 DNA reads TGTGCCAGCAGGGGGGGCCTGGGGAACACTGAAGCTTTCTTT. Its translation: CASRGGLGNTEAFF.

V and J are TRBV7-9 and TRBJ1-6, with D uncertain. Germline V CDR1 and CDR2: SEHNR, FQNEAQ (reference sequence). The CDR3 extends over 13 amino acids. Trimming took 2 bases from V and 8 from J, leaving 7 bases between them. The CDR3 loop is CASSLIADSPLHF. The CDR3 nucleotides read TGTGCCAGCAGCTTAATTGCCGATTCACCCCTCCACTTT.

The chain combines TRBV20-1 with TRBJ2-2; 8 nucleotides align to TRBD1. This CDR3 is built from 14 residues. V dropped 1 base and J dropped 5; count of bases not matched to a gene: 3. From germline, CDR1 is DFQATT and CDR2 SNEGSKA (reference sequence). The CDR3 loop is CSARARGLTGELFF. The CDR3 DNA reads TGCAGTGCTAGAGCCAGGGGGCTGACCGGGGAGCTGTTTTTT.

The rearrangement links TRBV7-9 to TRBJ2-7; 8 positions match TRBD1. The CDR3 runs 13 residues. Trimming removed 3 bases from V and 5 bases from J; junction bases left unmatched: 3. Germline CDR1 reads SEHNR; CDR2 reads FQNEAQ (reference sequence). The CDR3 is CASSLDRVNEQYF. In DNA form, the CDR3 reads TGTGCCAGCAGCTTGGACAGGGTCAACGAGCAGTACTTC. The complete variable domain, with remaining parts taken from reference TRBV7-9 and TRBJ2-7, reads DTGVSQNPRHKITKRGQNVTFRCDPISEHNRLYWYRQTLGQGPEFLTYFQNEAQLEKSRLLSDRFSAERPKGSFSTLEIQRTEQGDSAMYLCASSLDRVNEQYFGPGTRLTVT.

This chain links TRBV10-3 with TRBJ2-5; the match to TRBD1 covers 7 bases. CDR1 ENHRY and CDR2 SYGVKD come from the germline V gene. CDR3 length equals 16 residues. Germline trimming cut 0 bases from V and 2 bases from J; bases unmatched to any gene: 6. The CDR3 region has the DNA TGTGCCATCAGTGAGTCCGTGGGGACAGCACAAGAGACCCAGTACTTC. Translated: CAISESVGTAQETQYF.

The chain is built from TRBV25-1 and TRBJ2-1; 8 bases fit TRBD2. CDR3 length: 16 residues. From germline, CDR1 is MGHDK and CDR2 SYGVNS. V shed 1 base, J shed 4 bases, and the junction held 6 bases outside the gene matches. The CDR3 sequence is CASSESRGGHYNEQFF. For the CDR3, the DNA is TGTGCCAGCAGTGAATCGCGCGGGGGGCATTACAATGAGCAGTTCTTC.

This clonotype has only a few counts. The rearrangement links TRBV6-2 or TRBV6-3 to TRBJ1-1, with D uncertain. The CDR3 is 15 amino acids. V was clipped by 1 base and J by 0 bases, with 9 bases between them. Germline V lookup: CDR1 MNHEY, CDR2 SVGEGT. The CDR3 protein is CASSYWAGMNTEAFF. Written as DNA, the CDR3 is TGTGCCAGCAGTTACTGGGCAGGCATGAACACTGAAGCTTTCTTT.

This chain connects TRBV18 to TRBJ1-5; no clear D. V was cut by 5 bases and J by 3 bases, with 14 bases left in between. CDR1 is KGHSH and CDR2 is LQKENI in the germline V gene. The CDR3 is 15 residues long. CDR3 bases: TGTGCCAGCTCATCGAACTCCGGCCCCAATCAGCCCCAGCATTTT. Its protein is CASSSNSGPNQPQHF.

The chain employs TRBV28 and TRBJ2-7; D may be TRBD2 (5 bases). CDR3 length equals 14 residues. V lost 3 bases, J lost 3 bases, and 12 bases lay in between. Germline V lookup: CDR1 MDHEN, CDR2 SYDVKM. CDR3 in DNA: TGTGCCAGCAGTTTGTCGGGGTCCTACTACGAGCAGTACTTC. This codes for CASSLSGSYYEQYF.

The CDR3 loop is CATSRDLAYEQYF. CDR3 in DNA: TGTGCCACCAGCAGAGATCTAGCATACGAGCAGTACTTC. This chain joins TRBV15 and TRBJ2-7, with D maybe TRBD2 (5 bases). Germline lookup yields CDR1 LNHNV and CDR2 YYDKDF (reference sequence). The germline V and J ends were trimmed by 0 bases and 4 bases, with 7 bases remaining between them. The length of the CDR3 is 13 residues.

V and J are TRBV11-2 and TRBJ2-1; 7 bases match TRBD1. Germline lookup yields CDR1 SGHAT and CDR2 FQNNGV. V was pared by 5 bases and J by 0 bases, with 7 bases of the junction left unmatched. The CDR3 consists of 16 residues. The DNA for the CDR3 is TGTGCCAGCAGCCGAATGACAGGGAGCTCCTACAATGAGCAGTTCTTC. Amino acid sequence: CASSRMTGSSYNEQFF.

The chain employs TRBV9 and TRBJ2-1; tentatively, D is TRBD2 (5 bases). Deletions cut 0 bases from V and 7 bases from J, with 5 bases between. Germline V gene sequence: CDR1 SGDLS, CDR2 YYNGEE. CDR3 size: 12 residues. CDR3 protein: CASSVAGNEQFF. CDR3 in DNA: TGTGCCAGCAGCGTAGCGGGAAATGAGCAGTTCTTC.

This chain links TRBV6-5 with TRBJ2-3; a weak D match, TRBD2 (5 bases). Trimming pared 0 bases from V and 8 bases from J, leaving 24 bases between. The germline gives CDR1 MNHEY, CDR2 SVGAGI. This CDR3 has 18 residues. The CDR3: CASSYSIPTGTRVGTQYF. CDR3 in DNA: TGTGCCAGCAGTTACTCGATTCCCACGGGAACTCGGGTTGGTACGCAGTATTTT.

Of note for this clonotype: In this CDR3 the conserved last residue, phenylalanine or tryptophan, is missing, so a read error is likely. No DNA is shown, since the ends of the CDR3 on it are uncertain; the CDR3 is the one TCRdb lists. The rearrangement links TRBV6-1 to TRBJ2-7. From its first to its last residue, the CDR3 has 15 amino acids. CDR1 is MNHNS and CDR2 is SASEGT in the germline V gene. CDR3 residues: CASSDRHHYVQYALP.

Worth noting for this clonotype: It is likely a read error, because the conserved phenylalanine at the end of the CDR3 is missing. The DNA is omitted, as the CDR3 cannot be located on it reliably, and the CDR3 follows TCRdb's listing. V is TRBV15 and J is TRBJ1-1. CDR1 LNHNV and CDR2 YYDKDF come from the germline V gene (reference sequence). Both ends counted, the CDR3 spans 11 residues. This CDR3 reads CATSRDRERRV.

This clonotype was recorded a few times. The V gene is TRBV7-9, the J gene TRBJ1-6; TRBD1 is a possible D gene (6 bases). The V end was cut by 1 base, the J end by 8 bases, with 9 bases between. CDR3 length equals 14 residues. CDR1 SEHNR and CDR2 FQNEAQ come from the germline V gene (reference sequence). The CDR3 nucleotides read TGTGCCAGCAGCTTAGTCAGGGGAGATTCACCCCTCCACTTT. It yields the protein CASSLVRGDSPLHF. Full variable domain (missing parts from reference TRBV7-9 and TRBJ1-6): DTGVSQNPRHKITKRGQNVTFRCDPISEHNRLYWYRQTLGQGPEFLTYFQNEAQLEKSRLLSDRFSAERPKGSFSTLEIQRTEQGDSAMYLCASSLVRGDSPLHFGNGTRLTVT.

This clonotype was picked up one time. CDR3 nucleotide sequence: TGTGCCAGCTCCCCGTGGGACCGCTGGGGGACCCAGTACTTC. As protein: CASSPWDRWGTQYF. The chain is built from TRBV18 and TRBJ2-5; D could derive from TRBD1 or TRBD2 (5 bases each). CDR3 length: 14 residues. The ends were cut back, 6 bases at V and 7 bases at J, with 18 bases in the middle. In germline, CDR1 is KGHSH, CDR2 LQKENI.

The chain has TRBV6-2 or TRBV6-3 and TRBJ1-5; 7 positions agree with TRBD1. Trimming removed 6 bases from V and 1 base from J; junction bases left unmatched: 3. Germline-derived CDR1 and CDR2 are MNHEY and SVGEGT. This CDR3 is 14 amino acids long. CDR3 amino acids: CASRGQLSNQPQHF. DNA for the CDR3: TGTGCCAGCAGGGGACAGTTAAGCAATCAGCCCCAGCATTTT.